This paragraph covers one TCR beta chain sequence. Its antigen is unknown. The sample is drawn from a study of blood T cells in healthy people across ages. Overall study findings and caveats: It was held that diversity estimates obtained from one million T cells represented underestimates. Greater diversity and more naive CD4+ cells were seen in long-lived donors than in aged donors.

Healthy Caucasian individuals from Russia aged about 6 to 90 served as donors. Together with a sample-barcoded 5' primer, a J-beta primer mix was included in a second PCR lasting roughly 6 to 12 cycles. MiXCR, run by TCRdb on the 5' RACE reads, gives a single entry per CDR3 protein. The data hold about 1,600,000 distinct CDR3 sequences, with approximately 42% observed a single time. From germline, CDR1 is SGHRS and CDR2 YFSETQ. The CDR3 length is 17 residues. Material for sequencing was blood. This clonotype was obtained from a young woman in good health. The chain joins TRBV5-1 to TRBJ2-5; 12 nucleotides line up with TRBD2. The tail of the sequence fits TRBJ2-7 better, so the J call may be wrong. CDR3 nucleotide sequence: TGCGCCAGCAGCCAAACCCGCGGACTAGCGGGAATATACGAGCAGTACTTC. Its protein product is CASSQTRGLAGIYEQYF.